These T cell receptor beta chains were read from a single sample in a study of blood T cell repertoires in COVID-19. Method: immunoSEQ multiplex PCR; TCRdb's copy keeps in-frame clones and lacks some. Among fewer than 350,000 clones listed, about 90% were seen once. The sequenced sample consisted of peripheral blood. Source of these receptors: a woman aged 25 to 45 with COVID-19, enrolled during active disease. Both conserved end residues are part of each CDR3. Each record gives: J gene, D gene, clone size, V gene, CDR3 DNA, CDR3 protein. D genes are given only for firm matches. Not every row has a clone size; where given, it reads once, few, many or a size class.

TRBJ2-5 . . TRBV7-8 TGTGCCACAACCGACGGGGTTTTCCAAGAGACCCAGTACTTC CATTDGVFQETQYF
TRBJ1-6 . . TRBV7-9 TGTGCCAGCAGTTCTACCTCATATAATTCACCCCTCCACTTT CASSSTSYNSPLHF
TRBJ2-2 . . TRBV5-1 TGCGCCAGCAGCTTCACAGGGCCAGACACCGGGGAGCTGTTTTTT CASSFTGPDTGELFF
TRBJ1-5 . . TRBV10-3 TGTGCCATCAGTCGGCAGGGGCGCAATCAGCCCCAGCATTTT CAISRQGRNQPQHF
TRBJ1-5 . . TRBV5-5 TGTGCCAGCAGCTCGGAGGCATCTCAGCCCCAGCATTTT CASSSEASQPQHF
TRBJ2-7 TRBD1 . TRBV4-1 TGCGCCAGCAGCCAAGAGTCCGGGACAGGGGGCTACGAGCAGTACTTC CASSQESGTGGYEQYF
TRBJ1-2 . . TRBV18 TGTGCCAGCTCACCAGGTTCAGGTCGTGGCTACACCTTC CASSPGSGRGYTF
TRBJ1-1 . . TRBV9 TGTGCCAGCAGCGTAGGAAGCCTGAACACTGAAGCTTTCTTT CASSVGSLNTEAFF
TRBJ1-2 TRBD1 once TRBV27 TGTGCCAGCAGGCGAACAGGGGGCGGCTATGGCTACACCTTC CASRRTGGGYGYTF
TRBJ1-3 . once TRBV5-1 TGCGCCAGCAGTGTCCAGGGATCCCAGAGCTCTGGAAACACCATATATTTT CASSVQGSQSSGNTIYF
TRBJ1-6 TRBD1 . TRBV5-5 TGTGCCAGCAGCTCAGAGTTGTCGGGACAGAATAATTCACCCCTCCACTTT CASSSELSGQNNSPLHF
TRBJ1-2 . . TRBV5-1 TGCGCCAGCAGCATGACCGGACAGTACTATGGCTACACCTTC CASSMTGQYYGYTF